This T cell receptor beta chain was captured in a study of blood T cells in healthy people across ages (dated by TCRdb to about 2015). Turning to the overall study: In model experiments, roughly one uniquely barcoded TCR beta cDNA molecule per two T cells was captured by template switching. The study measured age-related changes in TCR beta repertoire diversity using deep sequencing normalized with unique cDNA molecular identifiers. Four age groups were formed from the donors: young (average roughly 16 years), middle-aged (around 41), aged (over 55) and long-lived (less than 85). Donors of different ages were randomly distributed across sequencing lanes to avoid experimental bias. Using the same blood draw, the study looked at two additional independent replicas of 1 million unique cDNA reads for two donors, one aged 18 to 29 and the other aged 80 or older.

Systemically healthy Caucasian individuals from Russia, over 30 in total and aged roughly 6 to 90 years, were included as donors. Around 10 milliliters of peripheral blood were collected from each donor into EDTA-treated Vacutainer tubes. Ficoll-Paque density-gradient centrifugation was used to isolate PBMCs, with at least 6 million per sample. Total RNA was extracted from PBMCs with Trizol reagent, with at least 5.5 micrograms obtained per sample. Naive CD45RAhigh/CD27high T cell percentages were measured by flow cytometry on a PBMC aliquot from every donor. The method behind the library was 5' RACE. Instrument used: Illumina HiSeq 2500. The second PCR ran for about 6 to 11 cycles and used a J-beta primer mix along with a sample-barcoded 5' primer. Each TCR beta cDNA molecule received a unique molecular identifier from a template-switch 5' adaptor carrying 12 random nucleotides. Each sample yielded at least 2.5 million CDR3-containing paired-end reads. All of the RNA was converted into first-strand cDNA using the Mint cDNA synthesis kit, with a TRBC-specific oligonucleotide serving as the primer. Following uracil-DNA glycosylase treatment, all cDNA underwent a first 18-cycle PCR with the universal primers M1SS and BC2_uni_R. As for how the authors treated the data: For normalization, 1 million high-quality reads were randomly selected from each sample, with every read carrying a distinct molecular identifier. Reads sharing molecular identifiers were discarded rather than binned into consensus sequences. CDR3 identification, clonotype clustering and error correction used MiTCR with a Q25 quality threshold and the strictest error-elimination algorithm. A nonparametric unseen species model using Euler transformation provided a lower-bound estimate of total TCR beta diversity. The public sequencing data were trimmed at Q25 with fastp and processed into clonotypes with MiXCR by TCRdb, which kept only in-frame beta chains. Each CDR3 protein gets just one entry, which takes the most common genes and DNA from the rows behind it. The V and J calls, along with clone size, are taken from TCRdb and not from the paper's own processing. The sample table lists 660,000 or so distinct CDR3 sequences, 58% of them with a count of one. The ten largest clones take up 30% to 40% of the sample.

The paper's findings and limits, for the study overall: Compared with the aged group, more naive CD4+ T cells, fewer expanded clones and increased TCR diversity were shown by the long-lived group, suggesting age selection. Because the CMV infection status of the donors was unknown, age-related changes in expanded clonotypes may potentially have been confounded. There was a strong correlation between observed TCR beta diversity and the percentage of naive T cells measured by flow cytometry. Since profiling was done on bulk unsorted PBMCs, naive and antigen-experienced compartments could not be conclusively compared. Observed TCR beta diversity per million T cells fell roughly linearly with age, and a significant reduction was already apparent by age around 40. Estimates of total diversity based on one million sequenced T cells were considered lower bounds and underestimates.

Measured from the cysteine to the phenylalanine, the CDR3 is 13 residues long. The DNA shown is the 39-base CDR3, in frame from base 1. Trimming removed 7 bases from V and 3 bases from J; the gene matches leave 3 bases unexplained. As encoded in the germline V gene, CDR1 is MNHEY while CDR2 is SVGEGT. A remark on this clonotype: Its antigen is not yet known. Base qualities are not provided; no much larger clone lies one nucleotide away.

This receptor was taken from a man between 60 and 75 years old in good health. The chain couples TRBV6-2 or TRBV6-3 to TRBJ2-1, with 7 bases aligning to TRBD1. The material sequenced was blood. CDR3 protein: CASTRDSYNEQFF. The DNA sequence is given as TGTGCCAGCACCCGGGACAGCTACAATGAGCAGTTCTTC.